This entry features one T cell receptor beta chain sequence. Per the original methods: Estimation of nucleated cell counts was performed using reference gene primer amplification. TCRdb keeps only in-frame clones here, not all; method: immunoSEQ multiplex PCR. The V and J calls and the clone size are those of that table, but D and trimming were determined from the DNA. The sample records 150,000 or so clones, roughly 80% being singletons. These data originate in a study of blood T cell repertoires in COVID-19. Study in general: Donors in the United States, Italy and Spain gave samples during acute or convalescent COVID-19. T cells, B-cell-depleted T cells, or PBMCs provided the cDNA or gDNA that served as material.

Germline-derived CDR1 and CDR2 are LNHDA and SQIVND (reference sequence). V lost 3 bases to trimming and J lost 1 base; unmatched junction nucleotides: 14. The CDR3 covers 20 residues. Seattle's enrolled individuals joined amid active infection and were then monitored longitudinally. This receptor was taken from a woman aged 60-75 years with COVID-19, enrolled during active disease. The rearrangement joins TRBV19 to TRBJ1-6, with TRBD1 matching 8 bases. The sequencing sample was made of peripheral blood. The CDR3 protein is CASSIHGQGEMWSYNSPLHF. The CDR3 DNA follows: TGTGCCAGTAGTATTCACGGACAGGGCGAAATGTGGTCCTATAATTCACCCCTCCACTTT.